Presented here are 2 T cell receptor beta chains from one specimen sequenced in a study of blood T cell repertoires in COVID-19 (dated by TCRdb to between 2020 and 2021). The receptor library was made with the immunoSEQ multiplex PCR assay. TCRdb carries this immuneACCESS record with in-frame sequences only. Its versions omit some clonotypes, under half of them owing to an unresolved V gene in the studies checked, with the rest unexplained. This sample lists over 200,000 clones; around 86% were detected once. In total, the top ten clones hold around 6% of the sample. The specimen was peripheral blood. These receptors were taken from a man aged 55 to 70 who had recovered from COVID-19.

The J gene is TRBJ2-7, the V gene TRBV28, with D tentatively TRBD1 (7 bases). With 4 bases removed from V and 0 bases from J, the gap between germline ends came to 19 bases. Germline CDR1 reads MDHEN; CDR2 reads SYDVKM. The CDR3 runs to 17 residues. In nucleotides, the CDR3 is TGTGCCAGCAGTTCACCGGGGGCGGGACAGCCCTCCTACGAGCAGTACTTC. Residues: CASSSPGAGQPSYEQYF.

This clone was picked up a small number of times. This sequence joins TRBV19 and TRBJ1-3; tentative D call: TRBD1 (6 bases). The CDR3 loop spans 13 amino acids. The V end was cut by 6 bases, the J end by 0 bases, with 6 bases between. Germline assignment: CDR1 LNHDA and CDR2 SQIVND (reference sequence). The CDR3 here is CASRQGSGNTIYF. In nucleotides, the CDR3 is TGTGCCAGTAGACAGGGCTCTGGAAACACCATATATTTT.